The next 29 T cell receptor beta chains were all read from a single sample in a study of T cell changes during pregnancy in multiple sclerosis. Assay used: immunoSEQ multiplex PCR; TCRdb lists only in-frame clones, some missing. Of about 48,000 clones listed, about 94% are singletons. Sequenced material: CD4+ T cells from peripheral blood mononuclear cells, taken in the first trimester of pregnancy. The receptors were gathered from a female donor with multiple sclerosis, enrolled in a pregnancy study.

The chain uses TRBV15 and TRBJ2-2; tentative D call: TRBD2 (5 bases). Germline V gives CDR1 LNHNV, CDR2 YYDKDF (reference sequence). The V end lost 3 bases, the J end lost 6 bases, and 14 bases lay between the germline ends. The CDR3 contains 15 residues. CDR3 DNA sequence: TGTGCCACCAGCAGGAGGACTGGTTGGGCCGGGGAGCTGTTTTTT. It is translated as CATSRRTGWAGELFF.

A note on this clone: The same CDR3 can be traced to other DNA sequences in this sample. The chain recombines TRBV19 with TRBJ1-1, with TRBD1 matching 7 bases. There are 13 residues in the CDR3. Looked up from germline, CDR1 is LNHDA and CDR2 is SQIVND (reference sequence). J was trimmed by 3 bases and V by 3 bases; bases with no gene match: 1. In DNA form, the CDR3 reads TGTGCCAGTAGTATTGACAGGGACACTGAAGCTTTCTTT. Amino acids: CASSIDRDTEAFF.

The chain has TRBV4-2 and TRBJ1-4, with D possibly matching TRBD1 (6 bases). V dropped 0 bases and J dropped 8 bases, with 16 bases sitting between them. The germline V gene encodes CDR1 LGHNA and CDR2 YNFKEQ. The CDR3 extends over 16 amino acids. The CDR3 sequence is CASSQDRTGSGEKLFF. Here the CDR3 DNA reads TGTGCCAGCAGCCAAGATCGTACAGGGTCGGGCGAAAAACTGTTTTTT.

The CDR3 reads CASSAQGSTEAFF. CDR3 DNA: TGTGCCAGCAGTGCACAGGGGAGCACTGAAGCTTTCTTT. The chain employs TRBV2 and TRBJ1-1; 7 bases line up with TRBD1. Germline CDR1 reads SNHLY; CDR2 reads FYNNEI. Unmatched junction bases numbered 3, after V lost 4 bases and J lost 4 bases. CDR3 length: 13 amino acids.

J is TRBJ1-2 and V is TRBV23-1; D is unresolved. TRBV23-1 is an ORF; its function is uncertain. This CDR3 spans 16 amino acids. The ends were cut back, 8 bases at V and 1 base at J, with 20 bases in the middle. The CDR3 DNA is TGCGCCAGCTATCCTTGGACTGCCCGCATTAACTATGGCTACACCTTC. Protein sequence: CASYPWTARINYGYTF.

The rearrangement uses TRBV6-1 and TRBJ1-6, with TRBD1 as a possible D gene (6 bases). The V gene's germline CDR1 is MNHNS and CDR2 SASEGT. V lost 8 bases to trimming and J lost 10 bases, with 18 bases between them. The CDR3 length is 14 residues. DNA of the CDR3: TGTGCCAGCTCTGAGACAGGATGGGGCTCACCCCTCCACTTT. As protein: CASSETGWGSPLHF.

V is TRBV9 and J is TRBJ1-1, with TRBD1 identical over 10 bases. This CDR3 is built from 16 residues. J was trimmed by 3 bases and V by 0 bases; bases with no gene match: 5. Germline loops: CDR1 SGDLS, CDR2 YYNGEE. The CDR3, as DNA: TGTGCCAGCAGCGTAGGACAGGGGGCTTGGGACACTGAAGCTTTCTTT. Translation gives CASSVGQGAWDTEAFF.

The V and J genes are TRBV6-1 and TRBJ2-2; no definite D call. CDR3 length equals 13 residues. Per germline, CDR1 MNHNS and CDR2 SASEGT. V lost 5 bases and J 9 bases, leaving 13 bases between the germline ends. CDR3 DNA sequence: TGTGCCAGCAGTCCCACCAGGCGCCGGGAGCTGTTTTTT. Its protein is CASSPTRRRELFF.

The chain carries TRBV6-1 and TRBJ2-5; D is unclear. There are 14 residues in the CDR3. With 4 bases removed from V and 4 bases from J, the gap between germline ends came to 13 bases. CDR1 and CDR2 from the germline V gene are MNHNS and SASEGT. The CDR3: CASSVESFRETQYF. The CDR3 bases are TGTGCCAGCAGTGTCGAATCTTTCAGAGAGACCCAGTACTTC.

The rearrangement joins TRBV5-1 to TRBJ2-3; D not certain. Germline V lookup: CDR1 SGHRS, CDR2 YFSETQ. Trimming shortened V by 0 bases and J by 3 bases, and 8 bases separated the two germline ends. CDR3 length: 14 amino acids. CDR3 bases: TGCGCCAGCAGCTTGGAACGAACTACAGATACGCAGTATTTT. Translation gives CASSLERTTDTQYF.

The V gene is TRBV13, the J gene TRBJ2-7, with D uncertain. V was pared by 0 bases and J by 5 bases, with 5 bases between. From germline, CDR1 is PRHDT and CDR2 FYEKMQ (reference sequence). The CDR3 totals 12 residues. The CDR3 DNA is TGTGCCAGCAGCTTAGGGAGGCACGAGCAGTACTTC. The encoded protein is CASSLGRHEQYF.

The genes are TRBV27 and TRBJ2-7; weak D call: TRBD1 (6 bases). The CDR3 totals 15 residues. CDR1 and CDR2 (germline): MNHEY, SMNVEV (reference sequence). V shed 0 bases and J shed 0 bases, with 9 bases lying between them. The CDR3 region has the DNA TGTGCCAGCAGTTTATCCGACAGGAGCTCCTACGAGCAGTACTTC. Amino acids: CASSLSDRSSYEQYF.

The DNA of the CDR3 is TGTGCCAGCAGCCCCCACCCCAGGGGTAGAGGGGAGCTGTTTTTT. Its protein is CASSPHPRGRGELFF. The V and J genes are TRBV9 and TRBJ2-2, with D tentatively TRBD1 (6 bases). The V gene's germline CDR1 is SGDLS and CDR2 YYNGEE. V was shortened by 4 bases and J by 8 bases, with 18 bases between the two germline ends. This CDR3 spans 15 amino acids.

The chain joins TRBV11-2 to TRBJ1-1; 9 bases agree with TRBD1. Germline V gives CDR1 SGHAT, CDR2 FQNNGV. J gave up 7 bases and V 3 bases, and 6 bases lay outside the gene matches. The length of the CDR3 is 14 residues. The chain's CDR3 is CASSLPDRGNEAFF. In DNA, the CDR3 is TGTGCCAGCAGCTTGCCTGACAGGGGGAATGAAGCTTTCTTT.

The chain recombines TRBV5-4 with TRBJ1-2; 8 bases match TRBD1. V was pared by 3 bases and J by 4 bases, with 11 bases of the junction left unmatched. The CDR3 is made up of 16 amino acids. Germline V gene data show CDR1 as SGHNT and CDR2 as YYREEE (reference sequence). The DNA of the CDR3 is TGTGCCAGCAGCTATAAATCAGGACAGGGTTCCTATGGCTACACCTTC. It specifies CASSYKSGQGSYGYTF. The variable domain in full, completed from reference TRBV5-4 and TRBJ1-2, reads ETGVTQSPTHLIKTRGQQVTLRCSSQSGHNTVSWYQQALGQGPQFIFQYYREEENGRGNFPPRFSGLQFPNYSSELNVNALELDDSALYLCASSYKSGQGSYGYTFGSGTRLTVV.

The chain employs TRBV7-2 and TRBJ1-2, with 8 bases identical to TRBD1. This CDR3 has 15 residues. Germline CDR1 is SGHTA and CDR2 is FQGNSA. The V gene end was trimmed by 5 bases and the J gene end by 7 bases; junction bases not matched to a gene: 12. CDR3 bases: TGTGCCAGCAGCCCGCGGACAGGGACGTTTACTGGCTACACCTTC. This gives the protein CASSPRTGTFTGYTF.

This clone was seen a single time. The chain combines TRBV7-3 with TRBJ2-1, with 10 bases aligning to TRBD2. With V trimmed by 1 base and J by 0 bases, 18 bases remained unmatched. This CDR3 contains 22 residues. The germline V gene encodes CDR1 SGHTA and CDR2 FQGTGA. CDR3 region: CASSLRYSGGAQYPSSYNEQFF. CDR3 coding DNA: TGTGCCAGCAGCTTAAGATACAGCGGGGGGGCCCAATACCCTAGCTCCTACAATGAGCAGTTCTTC.

The gene calls are TRBV5-4 and TRBJ2-2; 8 bases are a match to TRBD2. V lost 5 bases and J lost 5; bases outside the gene matches: 11. The CDR3 contains 16 residues. From germline, CDR1 is SGHNT and CDR2 YYREEE (reference sequence). The CDR3 loop is CASRQTSGSGTGELFF. The CDR3 DNA follows: TGTGCCAGCAGACAAACTAGCGGCTCCGGGACCGGGGAGCTGTTTTTT. The whole variable domain, filled in from reference TRBV5-4 and TRBJ2-2, reads ETGVTQSPTHLIKTRGQQVTLRCSSQSGHNTVSWYQQALGQGPQFIFQYYREEENGRGNFPPRFSGLQFPNYSSELNVNALELDDSALYLCASRQTSGSGTGELFFGEGSRLTVL.

The chain combines TRBV9 with TRBJ2-3; D not certain. V gave up 1 base and J gave up 5 bases, with 8 bases separating them. This CDR3 has 13 amino acids. CDR1 SGDLS and CDR2 YYNGEE come from the germline V gene. The DNA of the CDR3 is TGTGCCAGCAGCGTAACTTTCCTAGATACGCAGTATTTT. It yields the protein CASSVTFLDTQYF.

The CDR3 nucleotides read TGTGCCAGCAGCCAAAGTACCGGGGGACAGGCTAACACAGATACGCAGTATTTT. Protein: CASSQSTGGQANTDTQYF. The chain links TRBV16 to TRBJ2-3; 8 bases are shared with TRBD1. The J segment lost 2 bases and the V segment lost 2 bases, leaving 12 bases of the junction unmatched. Per the germline V gene, CDR1 is KGHSY and CDR2 is FQNENV. The CDR3 runs 18 residues.

In this sample, this clone turned up once. The chain carries TRBV11-2 and TRBJ1-1, with 7 bases matching TRBD1. V dropped 4 bases and J dropped 5; count of bases not matched to a gene: 4. Germline CDR1 is SGHAT and CDR2 is FQNNGV. This CDR3 contains 13 residues. In DNA, the CDR3 is TGTGCCAGCAGCTCCCAGGGGGGAACTGAAGCTTTCTTT. Its protein is CASSSQGGTEAFF. The variable domain in full, completed from reference TRBV11-2 and TRBJ1-1, reads EAGVAQSPRYKIIEKRQSVAFWCNPISGHATLYWYQQILGQGPKLLIQFQNNGVVDDSQLPKDRFSAERLKGVDSTLKIQPAKLEDSAVYLCASSSQGGTEAFFGQGTRLTVV.

V and J are TRBV4-2 and TRBJ1-2; tentative D call: TRBD1 (5 bases). Germline-derived CDR1 and CDR2 are LGHNA and YNFKEQ. This CDR3 is 14 amino acids long. Deletions cut 0 bases from V and 4 bases from J, with 9 bases between. CDR3 region: CASSQDRGGYGYTF. Here the CDR3 DNA reads TGTGCCAGCAGCCAAGATCGGGGGGGCTATGGCTACACCTTC.

The rearrangement uses TRBV10-2 and TRBJ1-1; a possible D gene is TRBD1 (6 bases). Germline CDR1 and CDR2: WSHSY and SAAADI. Deletions cut 7 bases from V and 3 bases from J, with 27 bases between. This CDR3 has 18 residues. The CDR3 region is CASKGGGPSQILDTEAFF. Written as DNA, the CDR3 is TGCGCCAGCAAGGGAGGGGGACCTTCGCAAATCCTAGACACTGAAGCTTTCTTT.

The genes are TRBV7-9 and TRBJ1-2; no firm D call. This CDR3 has 15 residues. The V end lost 1 base, the J end lost 0 bases, and 9 bases lay between the germline ends. Germline loops: CDR1 SEHNR, CDR2 FQNEAQ (reference sequence). The CDR3, as DNA: TGTGCCAGCAGCTTAGATTCAGGAACTAACTATGGCTACACCTTC. Encoded protein: CASSLDSGTNYGYTF.

CDR3 nucleotides: TGTGCCAGCAGCTTAATGGTTAGCCGGAGCACCGGGGAGCTGTTTTTT. This encodes CASSLMVSRSTGELFF. The rearrangement uses TRBV7-3 and TRBJ2-2, with D unresolved. V dropped 1 base and J dropped 4 bases, with 13 bases sitting between them. Germline values: CDR1 SGHTA, CDR2 FQGTGA. This CDR3 is 16 amino acids long.

The chain links TRBV7-8 to TRBJ2-1; TRBD1 might be the D (8 bases). Trimming stripped 5 bases from V and 9 bases from J, with 29 bases between. Germline V gene sequence: CDR1 SGHVS, CDR2 FQNEAQ. This CDR3 has 18 residues. The CDR3 sequence: CASSTTGGRDRGWGEQFF. The CDR3 DNA reads as TGTGCCAGCAGCACAACCGGGGGGCGAGACAGGGGTTGGGGTGAGCAGTTCTTC.

V is TRBV7-9 and J is TRBJ2-7; 8 nucleotides line up with TRBD1. Germline values: CDR1 SEHNR, CDR2 FQNEAQ (reference sequence). The J segment lost 4 bases and the V segment lost 5 bases, leaving 7 bases of the junction unmatched. This CDR3 spans 14 amino acids. This chain's CDR3 is CASSIQGALYEQYF. In DNA, the CDR3 is TGTGCCAGCAGCATTCAGGGGGCCTTATACGAGCAGTACTTC.

A single count supports this clone. The chain recombines TRBV29-1 with TRBJ1-1; D remains ambiguous. Trimming removed 4 bases at V and 5 bases at J, with 5 bases between. CDR3 length equals 10 residues. The V gene's germline CDR1 is SQVTM and CDR2 ANQGSEA. The CDR3 loop reads CSVARTEAFF. CDR3 DNA sequence: TGCAGCGTTGCTAGGACTGAAGCTTTCTTT.

The rearrangement links TRBV19 to TRBJ2-3; D may be TRBD2 (6 bases). The V gene lost 4 bases and the J gene lost 0 bases, with 8 bases spanning the gap. The CDR3 totals 14 residues. The V gene's germline CDR1 is LNHDA and CDR2 SQIVND (reference sequence). The CDR3 DNA sequence: TGTGCCAGTAGTAGACTAGGGAGCACAGATACGCAGTATTTT. Encoded protein: CASSRLGSTDTQYF. The whole variable domain, filled in from reference TRBV19 and TRBJ2-3, reads DGGITQSPKYLFRKEGQNVTLSCEQNLNHDAMYWYRQDPGQGLRLIYYSQIVNDFQKGDIAEGYSVSREKKESFPLTVTSAQKNPTAFYLCASSRLGSTDTQYFGPGTRLTVL.